The present T cell receptor (beta chain) was sequenced within a study of early T cells in non-severe SARS-CoV-2 infection. TCRdb ran MiXCR on the 5' RACE reads and lists one entry per CDR3 protein. This sample carries roughly 56,000 distinct CDR3 sequences, roughly a tenth of them seen once, and the ten largest clones take around 6.3%. Trimming removed 4 bases at V and 0 bases at J, with 16 bases between. The V gene's germline CDR1 is MNHNS and CDR2 SASEGT. This CDR3 spans 16 amino acids. The origin of this receptor is an adult who was a healthcare worker with PCR-confirmed SARS-CoV-2 infection or an uninfected control (not recorded which). The source material was whole blood. The chain employs TRBV6-1 and TRBJ2-7; D not resolved. The CDR3 nucleotides read TGTGCCAGCAGTGCTGCGCGTGACGGCCGCTCCTACGAGCAGTACTTC. Encoded protein: CASSAARDGRSYEQYF.